This TCR beta chain was identified in a study of Graves' ophthalmopathy and Graves' hyperthyroidism (dated by TCRdb to the late 2010s). Describing the broader study: Peripheral blood samples were taken at the time of initial diagnosis, before any treatment was given. To tell Graves' ophthalmopathy apart from Graves' hyperthyroidism, and to predict which patients would progress to ophthalmopathy, the study relied on TCR beta repertoire signatures. In total, around 130 blood samples were TCR-sequenced: 40 to 45 ophthalmopathy, some 75 hyperthyroidism and 17 hyperthyroidism-to-ophthalmopathy patients. A discovery set of 100 patients (43 ophthalmopathy, 55 to 60 stable hyperthyroidism) was enrolled to explore V-J signatures distinguishing ophthalmopathy from hyperthyroidism. An independent validation cohort was composed of 18 hyperthyroidism patients and over 15 patients who later progressed from hyperthyroidism to ophthalmopathy. In more than five hyperthyroidism patients, the T-cell repertoires found in thyroid tissue were compared with those found in blood. Once sampling was done, hyperthyroidism patients were given methimazole at a starting dose of 30 mg daily, while ophthalmopathy patients were given high-dose intravenous methylprednisolone. What the work shows at the level of the full study, not this receptor alone: In validation, the model predicted ophthalmopathy progression with roughly 68% sensitivity and approximately 78% specificity; 12 predicted patients were CT-confirmed with GO in a median of around 6 months. In cross-validation, the 13-signature model distinguished ophthalmopathy from stable hyperthyroidism with approximately 88% sensitivity and around 81% specificity, and in the test set the corresponding values were about 80% and 75%. Most expanded thyroid clonotypes with a frequency above 0.001 also appeared in blood, which suggests that blood repertoires may reflect the immune response in the thyroid. No statistical method was used to predetermine the sample size, and group allocation was not hidden from the investigators.

This clonotype was seen ten or more times. Its antigen is unknown. Base quality data are lacking; no much larger clone is found one base away. V lost 1 base and J lost 3 bases, and the count of bases not matched to a germline gene is 5. CDR1 is given as SNHLY and CDR2 as FYNNEI, both from the germline V gene. Spanning cysteine to phenylalanine, the CDR3 consists of 16 amino acids. Here the CDR3 DNA is all that survives: 48 bases in frame from base 1. Ophthalmopathy patients had moderately to severely active disease, Clinical Activity Score of at least 3, NOSPECS grade of at least 4, and disease duration under 3 months. Patients with other autoimmune diseases, uncontrolled infections, pregnancy or lactation were excluded. Diagnosis was based on clinical symptoms, serum thyroxine, TRAb, thyroid ultrasound and orbital computed tomography. Ficoll-Paque density gradient centrifugation was used to isolate PBMCs from around 9.1 ml of fresh peripheral blood. Trizol reagent was used to extract the total RNA, and its quality was then checked on an Agilent 2100 Bioanalyzer.

TCR beta CDR3 regions were amplified from RNA transcripts for repertoire sequencing. The first round was an RT-PCR using HTBI primers with the Qiagen OneStep RT-PCR kit, and this first round was followed by a second-round multiplex PCR, then size selection and purification. Libraries were sequenced paired-end with 100 bp reads on an Illumina HiSeq2000. In the authors' own workflow: Reads were processed with SOAPnuke, discarding reads with adapters, uncalled bases, mean Phred below 15, or no exact constant-primer or identifier match. High-quality paired reads were merged with COPE v1.2.5. Unique nucleotide sequences were defined as clonotypes and aligned to IMGT TRB V, D and J references using MiTCR v1.1. The analysis was limited to V-J combinations with a frequency above 0.0001, which together covered 99.2% of repertoires. For each V-J combination, a TCR clonal expansion and chaos score was defined as the ratio of F50 clonal expansion to chaos observed in the TCRdist matrix. Welch's t-statistics and random forest were used to reduce the features to around 13 V-J combinations, which were then used as input to a naive Bayes classifier. The Morisita-Horn index was used to measure how similar the thyroid and blood repertoires were. TCRdb took the public reads, trimmed them with fastp at Q25, ran MiXCR for clone calling and kept in-frame beta chains. Entries that share a CDR3 protein sequence are merged under the most common genes and DNA. TCRdb's processing, not the authors' own work, is the source of the V and J calls. This sample lists almost 750,000 distinct CDR3 sequences; around 40% were detected once. The ten most abundant clones make up around 40% of the sample.

The sequenced material came from peripheral blood. The source of this sequence is an adult man with Graves' ophthalmopathy. The rearranged segments are TRBV2 and TRBJ1-5, with 8 junctional bases fitting TRBD1. The sequenced DNA is TGTGCCAGCAGTGAAGGGACAGGGTTGGTCAATCAGCCCCAGCATTTT. It codes for CASSEGTGLVNQPQHF.